Listed here are 2 T cell receptor beta chains from one sample, sequenced in a study of OX40 agonist ivuxolimab in advanced cancers. Profiling relied on immunoSEQ multiplex PCR, and the TCRdb table lists in-frame clones only, not all of them. The data hold some 19,000 clones, with about 70% observed a single time. The sample here was CD4+ or CD8+ T cells sorted from blood, taken in a trial of the OX40 agonist ivuxolimab. Every receptor here comes from an adult with an advanced solid tumor such as melanoma, head and neck, liver or kidney cancer.

The V call is TRBV13, the J call TRBJ2-7, with D unresolved. CDR3 length: 13 residues. With 0 bases removed from V and 3 bases from J, the gap between germline ends came to 6 bases. The V gene's germline CDR1 is PRHDT and CDR2 FYEKMQ (reference sequence). The CDR3 reads CASSLGLDYEQYF. CDR3 DNA sequence: TGTGCCAGCAGCTTAGGGCTAGACTACGAGCAGTACTTC.

V is TRBV27 and J is TRBJ2-1, with 9 bases aligning to TRBD2. With V trimmed by 3 bases and J by 7 bases, 4 bases remained unmatched. CDR1 MNHEY and CDR2 SMNVEV come from the germline V gene (reference sequence). This CDR3 is built from 14 residues. The chain's CDR3 is CASSLAGGLNEQFF. The CDR3, as DNA: TGTGCCAGCAGTTTGGCGGGGGGGCTTAATGAGCAGTTCTTC.